Below, one T cell receptor beta chain is given with its context. This specimen comes from a study of blood T cell repertoires in COVID-19. Study-wide background: COVID-19 samples from acute and convalescent phases originated in the United States, Italy and Spain.

Profiling relied on immunoSEQ multiplex PCR, and the TCRdb table lists in-frame clones only, not all of them. The table has about 87,000 clones, over 70% seen once. Germline-derived CDR1 and CDR2 are SGHTA and FQGNSA. This CDR3 comprises 12 residues. V was cut by 1 base and J by 13 bases, with 12 bases left in between. This sequence originates from a man of 80 years or more with acute or convalescent COVID-19. The rearrangement uses TRBV7-2 and TRBJ2-3; D not certain. The sequenced material came from peripheral blood. The CDR3 DNA reads TGTGCCAGCAGCTTAGACGGTCTCAGGAAGTATTTT. Amino acids: CASSLDGLRKYF.